This TCR beta chain was obtained from a study of siplizumab effects on memory and regulatory T cells. In its sample, this clone was seen once. What it binds is not known. Germline CDR1 is SGHVS and CDR2 is FQNEAQ. The V and J ends lost 1 base and 8 bases, in that order; junction bases with no gene match: 7. The CDR3 totals 14 residues. Profiled with immunoSEQ multiplex PCR; TCRdb holds only in-frame clones, not every one. The sample contains 11,000 to 15,000 clones, 45% to 50% of which appear only once. Kept together in coculture, the mixed lymphocyte reaction cells spent less than seven days at 37°C. The sample consisted of CFSE-low (dividing) CD4+ T cells sorted from an allogeneic mixed lymphocyte reaction. The TCR was taken from a human donor in good health; the cells came from an allogeneic mixed lymphocyte reaction. The chain employs TRBV7-8 and TRBJ1-2, with 7 bases matching TRBD1. DNA for the CDR3: TGTGCCAGCAGCTTAGTAACAGGGGACGGCGGCTACACCTTC. Translated: CASSLVTGDGGYTF. Using reference TRBV7-8 and TRBJ1-2 for the parts outside the CDR3, the full variable domain is GAGVSQSPRYKVAKRGQDVALRCDPISGHVSLFWYQQALGQGPEFLTYFQNEAQLDKSGLPSDRFFAERPEGSVSTLKIQRTQQEDSAVYLCASSLVTGDGGYTFGSGTRLTVV.